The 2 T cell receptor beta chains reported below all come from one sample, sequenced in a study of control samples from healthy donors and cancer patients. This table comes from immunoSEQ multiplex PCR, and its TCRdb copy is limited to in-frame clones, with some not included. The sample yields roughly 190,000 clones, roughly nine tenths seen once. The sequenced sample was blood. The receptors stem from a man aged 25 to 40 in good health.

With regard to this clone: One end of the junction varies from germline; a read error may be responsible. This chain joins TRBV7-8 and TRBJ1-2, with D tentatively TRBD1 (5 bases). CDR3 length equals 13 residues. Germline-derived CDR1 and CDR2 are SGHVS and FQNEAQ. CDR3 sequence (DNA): TGTGCCAGCAGCTTGGGGGACCAGACAAGCCCCCTCTTC. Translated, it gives CASSLGDQTSPLF.

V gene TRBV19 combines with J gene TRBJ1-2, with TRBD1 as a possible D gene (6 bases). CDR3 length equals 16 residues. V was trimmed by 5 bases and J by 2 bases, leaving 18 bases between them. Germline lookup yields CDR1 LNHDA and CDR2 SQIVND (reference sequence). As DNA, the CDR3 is TGTGCCAGTAGTCTCCGACGGACGGGACACAACTATGGCTACACCTTC. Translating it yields CASSLRRTGHNYGYTF.